These 12 T cell receptor beta chains were all obtained from the same sample, sequenced in a study of T cell repertoires in cytomegalovirus infection. These receptors' targets are unknown. MiXCR was run by TCRdb on the reads, yielding one entry per CDR3 protein. The table includes 900,000 to 950,000 distinct CDR3 sequences, 30% to 40% detected once. The source was cultured CD8+ T cells from PBMCs, collected from culture after CMV antigen stimulation. The receptors originated from a human donor in good health (CMV status not recorded). Some clones in this sample may be carry-over from other donors' samples.

The chain carries TRBV4-1 and TRBJ2-5; the D gene could be TRBD1 or TRBD2 (6 bases each). V lost 5 bases and J lost 2, with 15 bases in between. This CDR3 region has 15 residues. CDR1 MGHRA and CDR2 YSYEKL come from the germline V gene. The DNA for the CDR3 is TGCGCCAGCAGCTCAGGGGAGGCCAGGCAAGAGACCCAGTACTTC. Translated, it gives CASSSGEARQETQYF.

The rearrangement uses TRBV7-9 and TRBJ2-7; D remains unclear. CDR3 size: 14 residues. V was clipped by 5 bases and J by 0 bases, with 11 bases between them. CDR1 and CDR2 from the germline V gene are SEHNR and FQNEAQ (reference sequence). Here the CDR3 reads CASSPILSSYEQYF. The CDR3 DNA follows: TGTGCCAGCAGCCCCATCTTGAGCTCCTACGAGCAGTACTTC.

Ten or more counts support this clonotype. The DNA for the CDR3 is TGTGCCACCAGTCTCGAAAGGGGCAGCGGCAATCAGCCCCAGCATTTT. Protein sequence: CATSLERGSGNQPQHF. V and J are TRBV15 and TRBJ1-5; D possibly corresponds to TRBD1 (5 bases). V was cut by 6 bases and J by 2 bases, with 17 bases left in between. The CDR3 loop spans 16 amino acids. Germline V gene lookup returns CDR1 LNHNV and CDR2 YYDKDF (reference sequence).

This chain connects TRBV15 to TRBJ2-7; D is undetermined. In germline, CDR1 is LNHNV, CDR2 YYDKDF (reference sequence). Trimming cost V 1 base and J 7 bases, with 11 bases left between them. The CDR3 spans 13 residues. The CDR3 coding sequence is TGTGCCACCAGCAGAGTTCTCCTTGGGGAGCAGTACGTC. Residues: CATSRVLLGEQYV.

This clonotype has just a few counts. The V call is TRBV7-6, the J call TRBJ1-4, with D unclear. The V end was cut by 3 bases, the J end by 8 bases, with 13 bases between. Germline loops: CDR1 SGHVS, CDR2 FNYEAQ. The CDR3 is 14 residues long. In DNA form, the CDR3 reads TGTGCCAGCAGCTTCGACATCCGGGGAGAAAAACTGTTTTTT. This codes for CASSFDIRGEKLFF.

This chain connects TRBV28 to TRBJ1-2, with D possibly matching TRBD1 (5 bases). CDR3 size: 14 residues. The germline gives CDR1 MDHEN, CDR2 SYDVKM. V shed 4 bases and J shed 0 bases, with 9 bases lying between them. In DNA form, the CDR3 reads TGTGCCAGCAGTTGGGGCCAGACTAACTATGGCTACACCTTC. Its protein product is CASSWGQTNYGYTF.

In this sample, this clonotype turned up once. V is TRBV7-4 and J is TRBJ2-1; 7 bases fit TRBD1. V lost 3 bases to trimming and J lost 7 bases; unmatched junction nucleotides: 9. Germline-derived CDR1 and CDR2 are SGHVT and SQSDAQ. CDR3 length equals 15 residues. CDR3: CASSLEQGLRNEQFF. CDR3 coding DNA: TGTGCCAGCAGCTTGGAACAGGGGTTGAGAAATGAGCAGTTCTTC.

The genes are TRBV12-3 or TRBV12-4 and TRBJ1-2, with unresolved D. The CDR3 extends over 13 amino acids. V was shortened by 4 bases and J by 2 bases, with 8 bases between the two germline ends. CDR3 region: CASSYDLNYGYTF. In DNA form, the CDR3 reads TGTGCCAGCAGTTACGACCTAAACTATGGCTACACCTTC.

The chain links TRBV19 to TRBJ2-1; TRBD1 agrees at 8 bases. The CDR3 has 15 amino acids. The ends lost 6 bases at V and 3 bases at J; junction bases unmatched: 7. Germline V gene data show CDR1 as LNHDA and CDR2 as SQIVND (reference sequence). DNA for the CDR3: TGTGCCAGTAGCGTGGACAGGGCCATCTACAATGAGCAGTTCTTC. This translates into CASSVDRAIYNEQFF.

This chain connects TRBV5-6 to TRBJ2-3; the D is unclear. Between the trimmed V and J ends, which lost 0 bases and 1 base, there was a span of 12 bases. This CDR3 spans 16 amino acids. CDR1 SGHDT and CDR2 YYEEEE come from the germline V gene. Here the CDR3 DNA reads TGTGCCAGCAGCTTGGTGGTGCCATCACGCACAGATACGCAGTATTTT. It codes for CASSLVVPSRTDTQYF.

Here the CDR3 reads CANSTRRDGGEQYV. CDR3 DNA sequence: TGTGCCAACAGTACTCGGAGGGACGGAGGCGAGCAGTACGTC. This rearrangement joins TRBV6-1 to TRBJ2-7; the D gene is possibly TRBD2 (6 bases). Germline values: CDR1 MNHNS, CDR2 SASEGT. The CDR3 is 14 amino acids.

The rearrangement links TRBV11-1 to TRBJ2-1, with 7 bases identical to TRBD2. Trimming at V came to 5 bases and at J to 6 bases, leaving 4 bases not matched to a gene. CDR3 size: 13 residues. Germline V gene data show CDR1 as SGHAT and CDR2 as FQDESV (reference sequence). CDR3 sequence reads: CASSLLAINEQFF. The CDR3 region has the DNA TGTGCCAGCAGCCTACTAGCGATCAATGAGCAGTTCTTC.